This TCR beta chain came from a study of CD8 T cells in ankylosing spondylitis. Notes on the study in general: With a CD8+ phenotype, disease-linked clones were relatively rare in peripheral blood. Ankylosing spondylitis blood appeared to carry a characteristic TCR beta motif of eight or nine highly homologous variants.

This clonotype was seen at least ten times. The antigen is not known. The CDR3 contains 12 residues. Trimming took 3 bases from V and 4 from J, leaving 4 bases between them. Germline V CDR1 and CDR2: ENHRY, SYGVKD. Researchers built TCR beta libraries using quantitative 5'-RACE with molecular barcodes. MiXCR was run by TCRdb on the 5' RACE reads, yielding one entry per CDR3 protein. There are 150,000 to 200,000 distinct CDR3 sequences in the sample; roughly 18% occur only once, and about 8% lies in the top ten. The clonotype comes from a male donor with ankylosing spondylitis or in good health (not recorded which). The sequencing sample was made of blood, either unsorted or a sorted T cell fraction (not recorded which). The V and J genes are TRBV10-3 and TRBJ1-5; D not certain. CDR3 sequence reads: CAISDGNQPQHF. DNA for the CDR3: TGTGCCATCAGTGACGGGAATCAGCCCCAGCATTTT.